What follows are 32 T cell receptor beta chains derived from one specimen sequenced in a study of shared clonotypes between healthy human individuals. The naive CD8 subset, CD45RO-negative cells positively selected for CCR7, excluded terminally differentiated effector memory CD45RA+ cells. Assay used: immunoSEQ multiplex PCR; TCRdb lists only in-frame clones, some missing. The sample contains around 1.9 million clones, more than 85% of which appear only once. What was sequenced was naive CD8+ T cells from PBMCs. The receptors were gathered from a man aged 18 to 35 in good health. Some clones in this sample may be carry-over from other donors' samples.

The rearrangement joins TRBV7-2 to TRBJ1-4; D call uncertain. V was clipped by 5 bases and J by 7 bases, with 14 bases between them. The CDR3 spans 14 residues. From germline, CDR1 is SGHTA and CDR2 FQGNSA. In DNA form, the CDR3 reads TGTGCCAGCAGCCCGCGGGTCAGAAGTGAAAAACTGTTTTTT. Translated, it gives CASSPRVRSEKLFF.

V usage is TRBV7-9 and J usage is TRBJ2-7, with 9 bases matching TRBD1. V shed 5 bases and J 5 bases; nucleotides not matched to a gene: 4. The CDR3 contains 13 residues. CDR1 and CDR2 (germline): SEHNR, FQNEAQ (reference sequence). CDR3 residues: CASSLDRGNEQYF. The CDR3 region has the DNA TGTGCCAGCAGCCTAGACAGGGGGAACGAGCAGTACTTC.

This chain connects TRBV10-1 to TRBJ1-1; 7 positions match TRBD1. The germline CDR1 and CDR2 sequences are WNHNN and SYGVQD (reference sequence). This CDR3 spans 13 amino acids. Trimming removed 3 bases from V and 7 bases from J; junction bases left unmatched: 5. CDR3 DNA sequence: TGCGCCAGCAGTGATGGCAGGGGGGATGAAGCTTTCTTT. This codes for CASSDGRGDEAFF.

V and J are TRBV5-6 and TRBJ2-2; 9 nucleotides align to TRBD2. The ends lost 4 bases at V and 5 bases at J; junction bases unmatched: 6. Germline V gene data show CDR1 as SGHDT and CDR2 as YYEEEE. The CDR3 sequence is 15 residues long. CDR3 sequence: CASSIAGVGTGELFF. The CDR3 nucleotides are TGTGCCAGCAGCATAGCGGGAGTGGGGACCGGGGAGCTGTTTTTT.

The chain links TRBV13 to TRBJ2-7; 8 nucleotides line up with TRBD2. J lost 7 bases, V lost 0 bases, and 11 bases had no gene match. There are 16 residues in the CDR3. CDR1 is PRHDT and CDR2 is FYEKMQ in the germline V gene (reference sequence). CDR3 amino acids: CASSLGVGLELREQYF. The CDR3, as DNA: TGTGCCAGCAGCTTAGGGGTGGGACTAGAACTACGAGAGCAGTACTTC. Full variable domain (rest looked up from reference TRBV13 and TRBJ2-7): AAGVIQSPRHLIKEKRETATLKCYPIPRHDTVYWYQQGPGQDPQFLISFYEKMQSDKGSIPDRFSAQQFSDYHSELNMSSLELGDSALYFCASSLGVGLELREQYFGPGTRLTVT.

The genes are TRBV27 and TRBJ2-1; D gene unclear. The V and J ends lost 5 bases and 5 bases respectively, with 13 bases between them. Germline V gene data show CDR1 as MNHEY and CDR2 as SMNVEV (reference sequence). The CDR3 is made up of 14 amino acids. The CDR3 is CASSQSMENNEQFF. The CDR3 DNA follows: TGTGCCAGCAGTCAATCGATGGAGAACAATGAGCAGTTCTTC.

A single count supports this clone. The rearrangement links TRBV4-2 to TRBJ1-2, with D possibly TRBD1 on 6 matching bases. The CDR3 loop spans 19 amino acids. Germline lookup yields CDR1 LGHNA and CDR2 YNFKEQ. V was cut by 1 base and J by 1 base, with 22 bases left in between. The CDR3 DNA sequence: TGTGCCAGCAGCCAAGCCTCTTCTCTCAGGGGAGTGGGTAACTATGGCTACACCTTC. Protein: CASSQASSLRGVGNYGYTF.

In its sample, this clone was seen a few times. This rearrangement joins TRBV29-1 to TRBJ1-1, with D hard to call. The germline V gene encodes CDR1 SQVTM and CDR2 ANQGSEA. Trimming left V 6 bases short and J 1 base short, with 9 bases between. This CDR3 has 12 residues. In DNA, the CDR3 is TGCAGCGTCACCCCAGGGAACACTGAAGCTTTCTTT. This gives the protein CSVTPGNTEAFF.

This sequence joins TRBV18 and TRBJ1-2; 10 positions match TRBD1. The CDR3 totals 14 residues. Trimming at V came to 3 bases and at J to 6 bases, leaving 4 bases not matched to a gene. Germline-derived CDR1 and CDR2 are KGHSH and LQKENI. The CDR3: CASSPDRGLNGYTF. CDR3 in DNA: TGTGCCAGCTCACCGGACAGGGGGTTAAATGGCTACACCTTC.

This clone was detected once. The V call is TRBV19, the J call TRBJ2-1; no firm D call. V dropped 5 bases and J dropped 6 bases, with 11 bases sitting between them. The CDR3 spans 13 residues. CDR1 and CDR2 (germline): LNHDA, SQIVND (reference sequence). The CDR3 here is CASSPRPSNEQFF. As DNA, the CDR3 is TGTGCCAGTAGTCCCCGGCCCAGCAATGAGCAGTTCTTC.

The chain employs TRBV19 and TRBJ2-1; 9 positions agree with TRBD1. This CDR3 has 14 amino acids. Germline trimming cut 5 bases from V and 10 bases from J; bases unmatched to any gene: 9. Per germline, CDR1 LNHDA and CDR2 SQIVND (reference sequence). The CDR3 loop reads CASSSLQGANEQFF. In DNA form, the CDR3 reads TGTGCCAGTAGTTCGTTACAGGGGGCGAACGAGCAGTTCTTC.

The CDR3 loop is CASSDHSRYNEQFF. The CDR3 bases are TGTGCCAGCAGTGACCATAGCAGATACAATGAGCAGTTCTTC. The rearrangement uses TRBV27 and TRBJ2-1, with D uncertain. The germline CDR1 and CDR2 sequences are MNHEY and SMNVEV (reference sequence). CDR3 length: 14 amino acids. The V gene lost 5 bases and the J gene lost 4 bases, with 12 bases spanning the gap.

V gene TRBV10-1 combines with J gene TRBJ1-5, with 10 bases fitting TRBD1. J lost 4 bases, V lost 11 bases, and 8 bases had no gene match. Germline-derived CDR1 and CDR2 are WNHNN and SYGVQD (reference sequence). The CDR3 is made up of 14 amino acids. CDR3 protein: CARGDRGPNQPQHF. CDR3 nucleotide sequence: TGCGCCCGAGGGGACAGGGGACCGAATCAGCCCCAGCATTTT.

This rearrangement joins TRBV29-1 to TRBJ1-2, with 7 bases fitting TRBD1. CDR1 SQVTM and CDR2 ANQGSEA come from the germline V gene. J lost 5 bases, V lost 7 bases, and 10 bases had no gene match. There are 13 residues in the CDR3. The CDR3 region is CSARTGPEYGYTF. CDR3 DNA: TGCAGCGCACGGACAGGACCTGAATATGGCTACACCTTC.

The rearrangement links TRBV7-9 to TRBJ2-5; 11 nucleotides match TRBD1. The CDR3 consists of 18 residues. CDR1 is SEHNR and CDR2 is FQNEAQ in the germline V gene (reference sequence). Trimming cost V 5 bases and J 4 bases; bases outside gene matches: 15. CDR3 region: CASSPPGGGTGGAETQYF. The CDR3 region has the DNA TGTGCCAGCAGCCCCCCCGGAGGCGGGACAGGGGGTGCAGAGACCCAGTACTTC.

The CDR3 sequence is CASSQTWGDEQFF. The CDR3 DNA reads TGCGCCAGCAGCCAAACTTGGGGGGATGAGCAGTTCTTC. This chain connects TRBV4-3 to TRBJ2-1; possibly TRBD2 for D (6 bases). Trimming pared 2 bases from V and 8 bases from J, leaving 10 bases between. Germline CDR1 reads LGHNA; CDR2 reads YSLEER. The CDR3 runs 13 residues.

The chain combines TRBV5-6 with TRBJ2-7, with no clear D. Germline lookup yields CDR1 SGHDT and CDR2 YYEEEE. The CDR3 sequence is 13 residues long. Trimming removed 1 base at V and 1 base at J, with 6 bases between. The CDR3 loop is CASSLSESYEQYF. The CDR3 DNA follows: TGTGCCAGCAGCTTGAGTGAGTCCTACGAGCAGTACTTC. The complete variable domain, with remaining parts taken from reference TRBV5-6 and TRBJ2-7, reads DAGVTQSPTHLIKTRGQQVTLRCSPKSGHDTVSWYQQALGQGPQFIFQYYEEEERQRGNFPDRFSGHQFPNYSSELNVNALLLGDSALYLCASSLSESYEQYFGPGTRLTVT.

The rearrangement joins TRBV11-2 to TRBJ2-7; D uncertain. The germline gives CDR1 SGHAT, CDR2 FQNNGV. The V and J ends lost 3 bases and 7 bases respectively, with 10 bases between them. The CDR3 loop spans 12 amino acids. The CDR3 loop is CASSLQYLEQYF. The DNA for the CDR3 is TGTGCCAGCAGCTTGCAATATTTGGAGCAGTACTTC.

This chain links TRBV4-1 with TRBJ1-2; D might be TRBD1 (5 bases). The CDR3 has 15 amino acids. The germline V gene encodes CDR1 MGHRA and CDR2 YSYEKL. V was clipped by 4 bases and J by 7 bases, with 19 bases between them. CDR3: CASSLAPRGESGYTF. In DNA, the CDR3 is TGCGCCAGCAGCCTGGCCCCGAGGGGAGAGAGTGGCTACACCTTC.

The chain joins TRBV2 to TRBJ2-2; 10 bases match TRBD2. Germline V CDR1 and CDR2: SNHLY, FYNNEI. Trimming took 5 bases from V and 4 from J; bases not matched to a gene: 7. This CDR3 comprises 16 residues. The CDR3, as DNA: TGTGCCAGCAGTCCCGTAGCGGGAGGAGGCACCGGGGAGCTGTTTTTT. Residues: CASSPVAGGGTGELFF.

Written as DNA, the CDR3 is TGTGCCAGCAGCCCCCAGTGGGGGCAGGCGGGTAATGAAAAACTGTTTTTT. This encodes CASSPQWGQAGNEKLFF. The V gene is TRBV9, the J gene TRBJ1-4, with D tentatively TRBD1 (6 bases). The V gene's germline CDR1 is SGDLS and CDR2 YYNGEE. The CDR3 contains 17 residues. V lost 4 bases and J lost 4, with 20 bases in between.

The gene calls are TRBV29-1 and TRBJ1-2, with D tentatively TRBD1 (5 bases). CDR3 length equals 15 residues. Trimming cost V 0 bases and J 8 bases, with 19 bases left between them. Germline CDR1 SQVTM, CDR2 ANQGSEA. The CDR3 DNA is TGCAGCGTTGAAGAAATTCCGGGGGGAGGGCGAGGCTACACCTTC. This encodes CSVEEIPGGGRGYTF.

J is TRBJ1-2 and V is TRBV6-1, with 8 bases fitting TRBD1. The CDR3 is 14 amino acids. CDR1 is MNHNS, CDR2 SASEGT, per germline. The V and J ends lost 7 bases and 3 bases, in that order; junction bases with no gene match: 7. CDR3 region: CASTWTGIDYGYTF. The CDR3 DNA follows: TGTGCCAGCACTTGGACAGGGATAGACTATGGCTACACCTTC.

The chain carries TRBV28 and TRBJ1-1; unclear D gene. The CDR3 contains 12 residues. Germline V gene lookup returns CDR1 MDHEN and CDR2 SYDVKM. Between the trimmed V and J ends, which lost 1 base and 3 bases, there was a span of 3 bases. Written as DNA, the CDR3 is TGTGCCAGCAGTTTATACTACACTGAAGCTTTCTTT. Its protein is CASSLYYTEAFF.

This clone was counted once. The chain recombines TRBV14 with TRBJ1-3; no reliable D call. Germline CDR1 reads SGHDN; CDR2 reads FVKESK. The CDR3 totals 16 residues. V lost 0 bases, J lost 0 bases, and 9 bases lay in between. Here the CDR3 DNA reads TGTGCCAGCAGCCAAGATTGGTACAGCTCTGGAAACACCATATATTTT. The encoded protein is CASSQDWYSSGNTIYF.

This clone was seen just once. The chain is built from TRBV29-1 and TRBJ2-1, with 7 positions matching TRBD2. This CDR3 is 14 amino acids long. Germline V gene lookup returns CDR1 SQVTM and CDR2 ANQGSEA. Trimming at V came to 4 bases and at J to 2 bases, leaving 5 bases not matched to a gene. CDR3 DNA: TGCAGCGTTGGGGGCGGGAGTGCCTACAATGAGCAGTTCTTC. It is translated as CSVGGGSAYNEQFF.

The chain links TRBV6-6 to TRBJ1-1; the D gene is possibly TRBD1 (6 bases). Germline CDR1 MNHNY, CDR2 SVGAGI (reference sequence). V gave up 2 bases and J gave up 0 bases, with 7 bases separating them. CDR3 size: 14 residues. The CDR3 DNA is TGTGCCAGCAGTTACGGGACAATGAACACTGAAGCTTTCTTT. Amino acids: CASSYGTMNTEAFF.

This clone was seen a single time. V is TRBV5-1 and J is TRBJ2-1, with D unresolved. The CDR3 consists of 16 residues. Trimming took 1 base from V and 10 from J, leaving 21 bases between them. The germline gives CDR1 SGHRS, CDR2 YFSETQ. CDR3 sequence (DNA): TGCGCCAGCAGCTTGAGAGACGGTTCTCCGGTGGTAGAGCAGTTCTTC. Its translation is CASSLRDGSPVVEQFF. Looking up the rest from reference TRBV5-1 and TRBJ2-1 gives the full variable domain: KAGVTQTPRYLIKTRGQQVTLSCSPISGHRSVSWYQQTPGQGLQFLFEYFSETQRNKGNFPGRFSGRQFSNSRSEMNVSTLELGDSALYLCASSLRDGSPVVEQFFGPGTRLTVL.

V gene TRBV7-3 combines with J gene TRBJ2-1, with TRBD2 matching over 8 bases. Trimming took 2 bases from V and 4 from J; bases not matched to a gene: 4. The CDR3 length is 15 residues. CDR1 and CDR2 (germline): SGHTA, FQGTGA. The CDR3 bases are TGTGCCAGCAGCTTAGCGGGAGGAAAATACAATGAGCAGTTCTTC. Its translation is CASSLAGGKYNEQFF.

Details on this clone: Compared with germline, one end of the junction differs, possibly owing to a read error. The V call is TRBV5-4, the J call TRBJ2-3; no clear D gene. Germline V gene lookup returns CDR1 SGHNT and CDR2 YYREEE (reference sequence). There are 13 residues in the CDR3. The CDR3 DNA is TGTGCCAGCAACTCCGGCGGCACGGATACGCAGTATTTT. It codes for CASNSGGTDTQYF.

V and J are TRBV5-1 and TRBJ2-1; D remains ambiguous. Germline V gives CDR1 SGHRS, CDR2 YFSETQ. The V and J ends lost 1 base and 15 bases respectively, with 20 bases between them. CDR3 size: 14 residues. The CDR3 DNA sequence: TGCGCCAGCAGCTTGAACCCAAGAGACGAATTGAGGTTCTTC. Its translation: CASSLNPRDELRFF.

The chain employs TRBV7-6 and TRBJ2-5; 8 nucleotides line up with TRBD1. The J segment lost 5 bases and the V segment lost 8 bases, leaving 13 bases of the junction unmatched. The CDR3 totals 15 residues. The germline gives CDR1 SGHVS, CDR2 FNYEAQ. Written as DNA, the CDR3 is TGTGCCAGCTCCTCAGGGGGCGACGTCCGGGAGACCCAGTACTTC. It encodes CASSSGGDVRETQYF.